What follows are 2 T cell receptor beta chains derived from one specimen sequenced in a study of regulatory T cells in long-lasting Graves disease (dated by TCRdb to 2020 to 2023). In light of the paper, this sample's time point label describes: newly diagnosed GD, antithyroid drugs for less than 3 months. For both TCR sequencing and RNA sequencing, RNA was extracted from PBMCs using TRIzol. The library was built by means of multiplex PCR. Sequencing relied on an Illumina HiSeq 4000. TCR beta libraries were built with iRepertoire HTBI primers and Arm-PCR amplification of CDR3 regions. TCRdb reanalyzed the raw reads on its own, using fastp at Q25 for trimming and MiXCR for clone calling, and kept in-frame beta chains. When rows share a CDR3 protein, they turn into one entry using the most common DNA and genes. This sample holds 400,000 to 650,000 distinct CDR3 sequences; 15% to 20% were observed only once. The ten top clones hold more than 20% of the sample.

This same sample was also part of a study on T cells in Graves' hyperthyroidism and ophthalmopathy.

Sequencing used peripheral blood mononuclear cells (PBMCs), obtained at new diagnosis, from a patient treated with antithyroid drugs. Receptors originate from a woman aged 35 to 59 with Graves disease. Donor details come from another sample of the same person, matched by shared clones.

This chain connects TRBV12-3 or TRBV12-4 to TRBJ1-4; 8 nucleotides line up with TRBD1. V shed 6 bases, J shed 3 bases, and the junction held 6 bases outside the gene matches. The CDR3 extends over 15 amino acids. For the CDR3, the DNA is TGTGCCAGCAGCCCCAGGGGGCGGCCTAATGAAAAACTGTTTTTT. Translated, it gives CASSPRGRPNEKLFF.

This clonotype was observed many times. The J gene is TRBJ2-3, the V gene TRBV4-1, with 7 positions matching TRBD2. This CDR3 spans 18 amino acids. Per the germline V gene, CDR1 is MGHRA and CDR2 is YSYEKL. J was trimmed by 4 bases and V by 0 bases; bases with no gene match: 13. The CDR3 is CASSQDISLAIEADTQYF. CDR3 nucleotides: TGCGCCAGCAGCCAAGATATTTCACTAGCGATCGAAGCAGATACGCAGTATTTT.